These 31 T cell receptor beta chains came from one sample sequenced in a study of control samples from healthy donors and cancer patients (dated by TCRdb to between 2020 and 2021). Library preparation employed the immunoSEQ multiplex PCR assay. TCRdb re-hosts the immuneACCESS table, in-frame sequences only. Its copies lack some clones; in the studies checked, an unresolved V gene accounts for under half of them, and the cause for the rest is not known. The sample contains some 150,000 clones, around 94% of them found a single time. About an eighth of the sample is taken by the ten largest. Sequencing was done on a sample of blood. Receptor source: a man aged 40-49 years in good health.

The genes are TRBV5-1 and TRBJ2-1; no firm D call. Deletions cut 1 base from V and 2 bases from J, with 4 bases between. CDR3 length: 13 residues. Germline V gene sequence: CDR1 SGHRS, CDR2 YFSETQ. CDR3 DNA: TGCGCCAGCAGCTTGAGCCCCTACAATGAGCAGTTCTTC. Protein sequence: CASSLSPYNEQFF.

The gene calls are TRBV7-9 and TRBJ1-2, with 10 bases matching TRBD1. This CDR3 is 14 amino acids long. Germline trimming cut 5 bases from V and 3 bases from J; bases unmatched to any gene: 3. From germline, CDR1 is SEHNR and CDR2 FQNEAQ (reference sequence). CDR3 nucleotides: TGTGCCAGCAGCCCAGGACAGGGGGACTATGGCTACACCTTC. It specifies CASSPGQGDYGYTF.

This chain uses TRBV7-9 with TRBJ2-1; D might be TRBD1 or TRBD2, each matching 5 bases. The ends were cut back, 6 bases at V and 0 bases at J, with 12 bases in the middle. This CDR3 has 15 residues. Germline V gene data show CDR1 as SEHNR and CDR2 as FQNEAQ (reference sequence). The CDR3 reads CASSPRGSSYNEQFF. CDR3 bases: TGTGCCAGCAGTCCCCGGGGCAGCTCCTACAATGAGCAGTTCTTC.

The chain carries TRBV7-9 and TRBJ2-2; tentatively, D is TRBD1 (6 bases). V dropped 5 bases and J dropped 4 bases, with 11 bases sitting between them. This CDR3 has 14 residues. In germline, CDR1 is SEHNR, CDR2 FQNEAQ (reference sequence). CDR3 region: CASSQGQITGELFF. CDR3 DNA: TGTGCCAGCAGCCAAGGACAGATCACCGGGGAGCTGTTTTTT.

This clone occurred a few times. CDR3 amino acids: CASSQDLRVYGYTF. The DNA of the CDR3 is TGTGCCAGCAGCCAAGATCTGAGGGTCTATGGCTACACCTTC. The V call is TRBV4-2, the J call TRBJ1-2; D not certain. The CDR3 covers 14 residues. The V end lost 0 bases, the J end lost 4 bases, and 9 bases lay between the germline ends. Germline CDR1 LGHNA, CDR2 YNFKEQ.

A single count supports this clone. V and J are TRBV5-1 and TRBJ1-1; D ambiguous. The CDR3 has 14 amino acids. Per the germline V gene, CDR1 is SGHRS and CDR2 is YFSETQ. V shed 0 bases and J shed 1 base, with 7 bases lying between them. CDR3 loop: CASSLVMGNTEAFF. Written as DNA, the CDR3 is TGCGCCAGCAGCTTGGTGATGGGGAACACTGAAGCTTTCTTT. Full variable domain (missing parts from reference TRBV5-1 and TRBJ1-1): KAGVTQTPRYLIKTRGQQVTLSCSPISGHRSVSWYQQTPGQGLQFLFEYFSETQRNKGNFPGRFSGRQFSNSRSEMNVSTLELGDSALYLCASSLVMGNTEAFFGQGTRLTVV.

This rearrangement joins TRBV25-1 to TRBJ2-7; D tentatively fits TRBD1 or TRBD2 (5 bases each). CDR1 is MGHDK and CDR2 is SYGVNS in the germline V gene. This CDR3 is 13 amino acids long. Trimming removed 6 bases at V and 9 bases at J, with 18 bases between. The CDR3 sequence is CASSRKGSGGQYF. The CDR3 region has the DNA TGTGCCAGCAGCCGAAAGGGGAGTGGTGGGCAGTACTTC.

This chain joins TRBV10-3 and TRBJ2-7; a weak D match, TRBD1 (5 bases). Germline-derived CDR1 and CDR2 are ENHRY and SYGVKD. The length of the CDR3 is 14 residues. Trimming took 6 bases from V and 6 from J, leaving 18 bases between them. The CDR3 DNA reads TGTGCCATCAGCGCAGGCAGGGAAAACCGCGAGCAGTACTTC. As protein: CAISAGRENREQYF.

This clone has just one count. The chain is built from TRBV10-1 and TRBJ2-1; D not resolved. CDR3 length: 11 residues. V lost 3 bases to trimming and J lost 8 bases, with 5 bases between them. The germline CDR1 and CDR2 sequences are WNHNN and SYGVQD (reference sequence). CDR3 residues: CASSEEDEQFF. As DNA, the CDR3 is TGCGCCAGCAGTGAAGAGGATGAGCAGTTCTTC.

The CDR3 here is CASSEAQGVGIQYF. As DNA, the CDR3 is TGTGCCAGCAGTGAAGCGCAAGGGGTCGGCATTCAGTACTTC. This chain connects TRBV2 to TRBJ2-4; a weak D match, TRBD1 (5 bases). Germline CDR1 and CDR2: SNHLY and FYNNEI. The V end was cut by 0 bases, the J end by 9 bases, with 12 bases between. This CDR3 comprises 14 residues. Together with reference TRBV2 and TRBJ2-4, the CDR3 gives the full variable domain: EPEVTQTPSHQVTQMGQEVILRCVPISNHLYFYWYRQILGQKVEFLVSFYNNEISEKSEIFDDQFSVERPDGSNFTLKIRSTKLEDSAMYFCASSEAQGVGIQYFGAGTRLSVL.

The chain combines TRBV11-2 with TRBJ1-1, with a tentative D call TRBD1 (5 bases). Germline V gene sequence: CDR1 SGHAT, CDR2 FQNNGV. The CDR3 is made up of 15 amino acids. V was pared by 4 bases and J by 1 base, with 13 bases between. The CDR3 loop reads CASSYLGGRNTEAFF. CDR3 DNA sequence: TGTGCCAGCAGCTACCTGGGGGGGAGGAACACTGAAGCTTTCTTT.

Here the CDR3 DNA reads TGTGCCATCAGCGGTAGCGGGATCGGCGAGCAGTACTTC. Translation: CAISGSGIGEQYF. The rearrangement joins TRBV10-3 to TRBJ2-7, with 8 bases identical to TRBD2. The germline gives CDR1 ENHRY, CDR2 SYGVKD. The CDR3 has 13 amino acids. Losses at the gene ends were 6 bases for V and 6 bases for J; bases not matched to a gene: 7.

The rearrangement links TRBV28 to TRBJ2-5; D not certain. Germline V gives CDR1 MDHEN, CDR2 SYDVKM. With 6 bases removed from V and 2 bases from J, the gap between germline ends came to 4 bases. This CDR3 spans 11 amino acids. The CDR3, as DNA: TGTGCCAGCAGAGGGCAAGAGACCCAGTACTTC. Its translation: CASRGQETQYF.

The chain uses TRBV27 and TRBJ1-2, with TRBD1 as a possible D gene (5 bases). CDR3 length: 18 residues. The germline V gene encodes CDR1 MNHEY and CDR2 SMNVEV (reference sequence). Trimming shortened V by 6 bases and J by 5 bases, and 28 bases separated the two germline ends. CDR3: CASSSPSRAGRALYGYTF. The DNA for the CDR3 is TGTGCCAGCAGCTCCCCATCGAGGGCAGGGAGGGCACTATATGGCTACACCTTC.

This chain joins TRBV7-9 and TRBJ1-5; the D gene is possibly TRBD1 (5 bases). V was cut by 1 base and J by 4 bases, with 14 bases left in between. From germline, CDR1 is SEHNR and CDR2 FQNEAQ (reference sequence). CDR3 length equals 16 residues. The CDR3 sequence: CASSLGSFAGNQPQHF. In DNA, the CDR3 is TGTGCCAGCAGCTTAGGATCGTTTGCAGGGAATCAGCCCCAGCATTTT.

The chain couples TRBV12-3 or TRBV12-4 to TRBJ1-1; no reliable D call. V was clipped by 2 bases and J by 4 bases, with 8 bases between them. The CDR3 has 13 residues. The CDR3 loop is CASSLSRSTEAFF. The DNA for the CDR3 is TGTGCCAGCAGTTTAAGCAGGAGCACTGAAGCTTTCTTT.

The rearrangement uses TRBV27 and TRBJ2-1, with 7 bases fitting TRBD1. After removal of 3 bases from V and 7 bases from J, the junction contained 9 bases not matched to a gene. The germline V gene has CDR1 MNHEY and CDR2 SMNVEV (reference sequence). There are 15 residues in the CDR3. CDR3 in DNA: TGTGCCAGCAGTTTTGACTCAGGGGGTAGGAATGAGCAGTTCTTC. Encoded protein: CASSFDSGGRNEQFF.

This clone was picked up one time. The rearrangement uses TRBV6-5 and TRBJ2-1; possibly TRBD1 or TRBD2 for D (6 bases each). The germline V and J ends were trimmed by 8 bases and 9 bases, with 14 bases remaining between them. The CDR3 spans 12 residues. From germline, CDR1 is MNHEY and CDR2 SVGAGI. CDR3 sequence: CASGGLGLEQFF. CDR3 nucleotide sequence: TGTGCCAGCGGGGGGCTAGGTCTTGAGCAGTTCTTC.

In its sample, this clone was seen once. In DNA form, the CDR3 reads TGTGCCAGCAGTGCCAAAATATTACAAGGGTGGAGCAATCAGCCCCAGCATTTT. This codes for CASSAKILQGWSNQPQHF. This chain uses TRBV28 with TRBJ1-5; unclear D gene. Trimming pared 5 bases from V and 1 base from J, leaving 21 bases between. The CDR3 is 18 residues long. Germline V lookup: CDR1 MDHEN, CDR2 SYDVKM.

The gene calls are TRBV6-1 and TRBJ2-3, with 9 bases that match TRBD1. Germline V gives CDR1 MNHNS, CDR2 SASEGT. CDR3 length: 16 residues. The V and J ends lost 4 bases and 1 base, in that order; junction bases with no gene match: 6. The CDR3 here is CASSGPGTGRTDTQYF. The CDR3 bases are TGTGCCAGCAGTGGACCCGGGACAGGGCGCACAGATACGCAGTATTTT.

This chain links TRBV5-1 with TRBJ2-1, with 13 bases lining up with TRBD2. The CDR3 runs 14 residues. The ends lost 7 bases at V and 6 bases at J; junction bases unmatched: 4. Germline V gene lookup returns CDR1 SGHRS and CDR2 YFSETQ. CDR3 sequence: CASSWTSGSNEQFF. Here the CDR3 DNA reads TGCGCCAGCTCCTGGACTAGCGGGAGCAATGAGCAGTTCTTC.

The J gene is TRBJ1-2, the V gene TRBV27; a possible D gene is TRBD1 (6 bases). This CDR3 region has 15 residues. The germline CDR1 and CDR2 sequences are MNHEY and SMNVEV (reference sequence). V dropped 4 bases and J dropped 3 bases, with 15 bases sitting between them. The CDR3 sequence: CASSSARGADYGYTF. CDR3 DNA sequence: TGTGCCAGCAGTTCCGCAAGGGGGGCTGACTATGGCTACACCTTC.

The rearrangement joins TRBV19 to TRBJ2-1, with D possibly TRBD2 on 6 matching bases. From germline, CDR1 is LNHDA and CDR2 SQIVND (reference sequence). V was cut by 3 bases and J by 3 bases, with 9 bases left in between. This CDR3 is built from 14 residues. The DNA for the CDR3 is TGTGCCAGTAGTATGGCGGACTACTACAATGAGCAGTTCTTC. Its protein is CASSMADYYNEQFF.

This clone was found a few times. The rearrangement uses TRBV6-4 and TRBJ2-2; D is unclear. CDR3 length equals 13 residues. CDR1 is MRHNA, CDR2 SNTAGT, per germline. The germline V and J ends were trimmed by 2 bases and 2 bases, with 3 bases remaining between them. CDR3 sequence: CASSDGNTGELFF. For the CDR3, the DNA is TGTGCCAGCAGTGACGGTAACACCGGGGAGCTGTTTTTT.

V is TRBV5-1 and J is TRBJ2-1; 9 nucleotides line up with TRBD1. CDR3 length equals 13 residues. Germline CDR1 reads SGHRS; CDR2 reads YFSETQ. With V trimmed by 4 bases and J by 6 bases, 2 bases remained unmatched. CDR3 nucleotides: TGCGCCAGCAGCCGGACAGGGGTCAATGAGCAGTTCTTC. It codes for CASSRTGVNEQFF.

This chain connects TRBV10-3 to TRBJ2-2; 7 bases line up with TRBD1. There are 15 residues in the CDR3. Trimming took 7 bases from V and 2 from J; bases not matched to a gene: 7. Germline lookup yields CDR1 ENHRY and CDR2 SYGVKD. The CDR3 region is CAINSRQGNTGELFF. CDR3 bases: TGTGCCATCAACTCTAGACAGGGCAACACCGGGGAGCTGTTTTTT.

The chain has TRBV6-2 or TRBV6-3 and TRBJ1-3; TRBD1 aligns across 7 bases. CDR1 and CDR2 (germline): MNHEY, SVGEGT. The J segment lost 0 bases and the V segment lost 2 bases, leaving 4 bases of the junction unmatched. The CDR3 extends over 16 amino acids. The CDR3 loop reads CASSYGTATSGNTIYF. CDR3 sequence (DNA): TGTGCCAGCAGTTACGGGACAGCCACCTCTGGAAACACCATATATTTT.

The chain has TRBV24-1 and TRBJ2-5; TRBD2 matches at 9 bases. Germline CDR1 is KGHDR and CDR2 is SFDVKD. V dropped 4 bases and J dropped 1; count of bases not matched to a gene: 6. This CDR3 is built from 16 residues. The CDR3 spells CATSDPIAGAQETQYF. The DNA of the CDR3 is TGTGCCACCAGTGACCCCATAGCGGGGGCCCAAGAGACCCAGTACTTC.

The V call is TRBV28, the J call TRBJ1-1; 7 bases fit TRBD1. This CDR3 is 15 amino acids long. The germline V gene has CDR1 MDHEN and CDR2 SYDVKM. The trim removed 10 bases at V and 0 bases at J, leaving 11 bases unmatched. CDR3 sequence: CAIRDRIYMNTEAFF. CDR3 bases: TGTGCCATTCGGGACAGAATCTACATGAACACTGAAGCTTTCTTT.

This chain uses TRBV10-3 with TRBJ2-7, with D possibly TRBD1 on 7 matching bases. The CDR3 is 13 amino acids. The germline CDR1 and CDR2 sequences are ENHRY and SYGVKD. V lost 11 bases and J 2 bases, leaving 16 bases between the germline ends. For the CDR3, the DNA is TGTGCCTCTCGCGGGACAGTACCCTACGAGCAGTACTTC. Translation gives CASRGTVPYEQYF.

The chain joins TRBV24-1 to TRBJ1-5, with D uncertain. CDR1 is KGHDR and CDR2 is SFDVKD in the germline V gene. The CDR3 is 12 residues long. V gave up 5 bases and J gave up 4 bases, with 5 bases separating them. CDR3 amino acids: CATSGSNQPQHF. CDR3 bases: TGTGCCACCAGTGGCTCGAATCAGCCCCAGCATTTT.